This TCR beta chain is drawn from a study of blood T cell repertoires in COVID-19. Study overall: COVID-19 samples, acute and convalescent, were from the United States, Italy and Spain. PBMCs, B-cell-depleted T cells, or T cells were the source of the cDNA or gDNA that made up the material.

Germline loops: CDR1 SGHKS, CDR2 YYEKEE (reference sequence). V lost 5 bases and J 1 base, leaving 8 bases between the germline ends. The CDR3 is made up of 13 amino acids. Per the authors' pipeline: Reference gene primer amplification in the assay estimated nucleated cell counts. Assay: immunoSEQ multiplex PCR; the TCRdb copy retains only in-frame clones and omits some. V and J calls and clone size are given by that table; D and trimming were obtained from the DNA. The data hold about 270,000 clones, with around nine tenths observed a single time. The specimen sequenced was peripheral blood. This receptor was identified in a man aged 35-49 years with active or convalescent COVID-19. The rearrangement uses TRBV5-5 and TRBJ2-3; no firm D call. CDR3 in amino acids: CASSKIGTDTQYF. DNA for the CDR3: TGTGCCAGCAGTAAGATAGGCACAGATACGCAGTATTTT.